A single sample is the source of the 26 T cell receptor beta chains below, sequenced in a study of CD8 T cells in Susac syndrome (dated by TCRdb to between 2017 and 2020). Libraries were made using the immunoSEQ multiplex PCR assay. RNA was extracted with the RNeasy kit and 0.5 to 1 ug was reverse transcribed using random hexamers. TCRdb reprocessing: public reads trimmed at Q25 with fastp, clones called with MiXCR, in-frame beta chains kept. Rows are combined by CDR3 protein, so each entry shows the most common genes and DNA. For this sample the table gives about 300,000 distinct CDR3 sequences, of which about 91% were detected only once. More than 0.15% of the sample belongs to the ten largest clones. Source material: CD8+ T cells from PBMCs. The source of these receptors is a human donor with multiple sclerosis.

The chain recombines TRBV20-1 with TRBJ2-7; D might be TRBD1 or TRBD2, each matching 5 bases. In germline, CDR1 is DFQATT, CDR2 SNEGSKA (reference sequence). This CDR3 has 14 residues. The ends were cut back, 4 bases at V and 3 bases at J, with 16 bases in the middle. The CDR3 DNA follows: TGCAGTGCTAAATCTGGGACCCCCGACTACGAGCAGTACTTC. It encodes CSAKSGTPDYEQYF.

The chain uses TRBV6-5 and TRBJ2-7; D tentatively reads TRBD1 or TRBD2 (5 bases each). V was shortened by 9 bases and J by 3 bases, with 9 bases between the two germline ends. Germline assignment: CDR1 MNHEY and CDR2 SVGAGI. CDR3 size: 11 residues. CDR3 sequence reads: CASGTGYEQYF. The CDR3 nucleotides are TGTGCCAGTGGGACCGGCTACGAGCAGTACTTC.

The chain uses TRBV27 and TRBJ2-6; no firm D call. The V gene's germline CDR1 is MNHEY and CDR2 SMNVEV (reference sequence). V dropped 1 base and J dropped 1 base, with 5 bases sitting between them. The CDR3 sequence is 15 residues long. DNA of the CDR3: TGTGCCAGCAGTTTATGGACGTCTGGGGCCAACGTCCTGACTTTC. This translates into CASSLWTSGANVLTF.

V gene TRBV2 combines with J gene TRBJ2-1; TRBD2 agrees at 9 bases. The V segment lost 6 bases and the J segment 5 bases; nucleotides outside the gene matches: 8. The CDR3 runs 15 residues. In germline, CDR1 is SNHLY, CDR2 FYNNEI. CDR3 in DNA: TGTGCCAGCAGGAGGAGGACTAGCGTTAACAATGAGCAGTTCTTC. Encoded protein: CASRRRTSVNNEQFF.

This clonotype was counted once. V and J are TRBV29-1 and TRBJ2-7; D possibly corresponds to TRBD1 (6 bases). V was pared by 5 bases and J by 5 bases, with 10 bases between. Germline CDR1 SQVTM, CDR2 ANQGSEA. The CDR3 has 11 residues. DNA for the CDR3: TGCAGCGTTAAACAGGGAAACGAGCAGTACTTC. Protein sequence: CSVKQGNEQYF.

This clonotype has only one observation. The V gene is TRBV27, the J gene TRBJ2-1; 9 bases align to TRBD2. V dropped 3 bases and J dropped 6; count of bases not matched to a gene: 12. Per germline, CDR1 MNHEY and CDR2 SMNVEV (reference sequence). The CDR3 has 17 amino acids. This CDR3 reads CASSLLDPSGKGNEQFF. The CDR3 nucleotides are TGTGCCAGCAGTTTGCTAGATCCTAGCGGGAAGGGCAATGAGCAGTTCTTC.

V usage is TRBV6-4 and J usage is TRBJ2-1, with 14 bases identical to TRBD2. The J segment lost 7 bases and the V segment lost 7 bases, leaving 3 bases of the junction unmatched. The CDR3 runs to 14 residues. CDR1 and CDR2 from the germline V gene are MRHNA and SNTAGT. The CDR3 DNA sequence: TGTGCCAGCAACCGACTAGCGGGGGGGAATGAGCAGTTCTTC. It encodes CASNRLAGGNEQFF.

A single count supports this clonotype. The J gene is TRBJ2-1, the V gene TRBV7-9; 11 nucleotides agree with TRBD2. V was pared by 3 bases and J by 8 bases, with 9 bases of the junction left unmatched. The CDR3 length is 16 residues. Germline V gene data show CDR1 as SEHNR and CDR2 as FQNEAQ (reference sequence). DNA for the CDR3: TGTGCCAGCAGCTTCACCTTAGCGGGAGGGCCCGATGAGCAGTTCTTC. Its translation: CASSFTLAGGPDEQFF.

The genes are TRBV9 and TRBJ1-5; 8 positions agree with TRBD1. This CDR3 is 16 amino acids long. V lost 4 bases, J lost 4 bases, and 10 bases stayed unmatched. Germline loops: CDR1 SGDLS, CDR2 YYNGEE. CDR3 loop: CASSPQGDRRNQPQHF. Written as DNA, the CDR3 is TGTGCCAGCAGCCCCCAAGGGGACAGGCGAAATCAGCCCCAGCATTTT. Looking up the rest from reference TRBV9 and TRBJ1-5 gives the full variable domain: DSGVTQTPKHLITATGQRVTLRCSPRSGDLSVYWYQQSLDQGLQFLIQYYNGEERAKGNILERFSAQQFPDLHSELNLSSLELGDSALYFCASSPQGDRRNQPQHFGDGTRLSIL.

The DNA of the CDR3 is TGTGCCAGCAGCTCAACTAGCGGGAGGGCATATGAGCAGTTCTTC. It yields the protein CASSSTSGRAYEQFF. V gene TRBV7-9 combines with J gene TRBJ2-1; the match to TRBD2 covers 13 bases. This CDR3 has 15 amino acids. CDR1 is SEHNR, CDR2 FQNEAQ, per germline (reference sequence). The junction had 5 bases not matched to a gene; V was cut back by 4 bases and J by 8 bases.

V and J are TRBV10-3 and TRBJ2-3, with D possibly being TRBD1 (5 bases). V was trimmed by 6 bases and J by 2 bases, leaving 9 bases between them. The CDR3 sequence is 13 residues long. Germline V gene data show CDR1 as ENHRY and CDR2 as SYGVKD. The CDR3: CAIRMDNTDTQYF. The CDR3 nucleotides are TGTGCCATCAGGATGGACAACACAGATACGCAGTATTTT.

The V gene is TRBV20-1, the J gene TRBJ2-2; TRBD2 might be the D (5 bases). V was clipped by 2 bases and J by 7 bases, with 14 bases between them. The CDR3 spans 14 residues. Germline V gene sequence: CDR1 DFQATT, CDR2 SNEGSKA (reference sequence). The CDR3 region is CSARLATFLGELFF. The DNA for the CDR3 is TGCAGTGCTAGATTAGCGACTTTCCTCGGGGAGCTGTTTTTT.

This clonotype was detected once. This sequence joins TRBV28 and TRBJ2-1; D might be TRBD2 (6 bases). This CDR3 spans 15 amino acids. V was cut by 5 bases and J by 1 base, with 12 bases left in between. The germline gives CDR1 MDHEN, CDR2 SYDVKM. CDR3 nucleotide sequence: TGTGCCAGCAGTGAGGGACTCCAATCCTACAATGAGCAGTTCTTC. Its translation: CASSEGLQSYNEQFF.

The chain uses TRBV10-3 and TRBJ2-7, with D maybe TRBD1 (5 bases). This CDR3 is 15 amino acids long. In germline, CDR1 is ENHRY, CDR2 SYGVKD. Trimming took off 0 bases at V and 3 bases at J, with 12 bases between the two ends. Here the CDR3 DNA reads TGTGCCATCAGTGAGTCGAGTACAGGAAACTACGAGCAGTACTTC. Protein sequence: CAISESSTGNYEQYF.

This sequence joins TRBV20-1 and TRBJ1-2; D is ambiguous. The CDR3 spans 15 residues. Germline V gene lookup returns CDR1 DFQATT and CDR2 SNEGSKA (reference sequence). V lost 1 base and J 14 bases, leaving 26 bases between the germline ends. CDR3: CSARAGEREFGAKTF. The DNA of the CDR3 is TGCAGTGCTAGAGCTGGCGAACGGGAGTTTGGAGCTAAGACCTTC.

This chain links TRBV29-1 with TRBJ1-2, with 8 positions matching TRBD1. The V and J ends lost 2 bases and 8 bases, in that order; junction bases with no gene match: 4. The CDR3 length is 12 residues. Germline-derived CDR1 and CDR2 are SQVTM and ANQGSEA. The CDR3 protein is CSVEQGANGYTF. The CDR3 DNA follows: TGCAGCGTTGAACAGGGGGCGAACGGCTACACCTTC.

The chain couples TRBV19 to TRBJ2-7; D is unresolved. V was shortened by 5 bases and J by 3 bases, with 14 bases between the two germline ends. The CDR3 sequence is 14 residues long. CDR1 is LNHDA and CDR2 is SQIVND in the germline V gene (reference sequence). The chain's CDR3 is CASSFQATSYEQYF. The CDR3 coding sequence is TGTGCCAGTAGTTTTCAGGCTACGAGCTACGAGCAGTACTTC.

The V call is TRBV12-3 or TRBV12-4, the J call TRBJ2-5; 10 bases fit TRBD1. V was clipped by 2 bases and J by 4 bases; unmatched bases: 7. This CDR3 region has 16 residues. The CDR3 region is CASSLPETGGPETQYF. In nucleotides, the CDR3 is TGTGCCAGCAGTTTACCCGAGACAGGGGGCCCAGAGACCCAGTACTTC.

This clonotype has only a few counts. This rearrangement joins TRBV12-3 or TRBV12-4 to TRBJ1-1; the D gene is possibly TRBD1 (6 bases). V was trimmed by 6 bases and J by 5 bases, leaving 16 bases between them. The CDR3 sequence is 14 residues long. Here the CDR3 reads CASSLTRGMTEAFF. The CDR3 bases are TGTGCCAGCAGCTTAACAAGGGGGATGACTGAAGCTTTCTTT.

The chain couples TRBV9 to TRBJ2-2; D tentatively fits TRBD1 or TRBD2 (6 bases each). Germline V gene lookup returns CDR1 SGDLS and CDR2 YYNGEE. The V and J ends lost 1 base and 0 bases respectively, with 13 bases between them. CDR3 length: 17 amino acids. CDR3 protein: CASSVQTGAPNTGELFF. CDR3 DNA sequence: TGTGCCAGCAGCGTACAGACGGGGGCGCCGAACACCGGGGAGCTGTTTTTT. Based on the CDR3 plus reference TRBV9 and TRBJ2-2, the full variable domain is DSGVTQTPKHLITATGQRVTLRCSPRSGDLSVYWYQQSLDQGLQFLIQYYNGEERAKGNILERFSAQQFPDLHSELNLSSLELGDSALYFCASSVQTGAPNTGELFFGEGSRLTVL.

The rearrangement joins TRBV12-3 or TRBV12-4 to TRBJ2-1, with D perhaps TRBD2 (5 bases). The CDR3 spans 9 residues. V was shortened by 8 bases and J by 10 bases, with 6 bases between the two germline ends. This CDR3 is CASGSEQFF. In nucleotides, the CDR3 is TGTGCCAGCGGGAGCGAGCAGTTCTTC.

V and J are TRBV7-8 and TRBJ2-1; TRBD2 is a possible D gene (6 bases). V shed 5 bases and J shed 9 bases, with 17 bases lying between them. The CDR3 spans 14 residues. Per germline, CDR1 SGHVS and CDR2 FQNEAQ. The CDR3 DNA reads TGTGCCAGCAGCCCGACTACGGGAGTAAGTGAGCAGTTCTTC. Encoded protein: CASSPTTGVSEQFF.

V is TRBV5-4 and J is TRBJ2-2; D call uncertain. Germline-derived CDR1 and CDR2 are SGHNT and YYREEE (reference sequence). The CDR3 is made up of 14 amino acids. V gave up 0 bases and J gave up 9 bases, with 12 bases separating them. CDR3 region: CASSLEPSIRELFF. The CDR3 nucleotides are TGTGCCAGCAGCTTGGAACCCAGTATAAGGGAGCTGTTTTTT. Drawing the rest from reference TRBV5-4 and TRBJ2-2, the complete variable domain is ETGVTQSPTHLIKTRGQQVTLRCSSQSGHNTVSWYQQALGQGPQFIFQYYREEENGRGNFPPRFSGLQFPNYSSELNVNALELDDSALYLCASSLEPSIRELFFGEGSRLTVL.

V is TRBV25-1 and J is TRBJ2-5, with TRBD2 matching over 12 bases. V was clipped by 1 base and J by 4 bases; unmatched bases: 4. The CDR3 runs 16 residues. Germline-derived CDR1 and CDR2 are MGHDK and SYGVNS. Here the CDR3 reads CASSESLAGGRETQYF. The DNA for the CDR3 is TGTGCCAGCAGTGAATCCCTAGCGGGGGGGAGAGAGACCCAGTACTTC.

This clonotype showed up just once. The gene calls are TRBV5-6 and TRBJ2-7, with D possibly matching TRBD2 (5 bases). This CDR3 contains 13 residues. V shed 4 bases and J shed 3 bases, with 11 bases lying between them. Germline CDR1 is SGHDT and CDR2 is YYEEEE. The CDR3 sequence: CASSPGSFYEQYF. In DNA form, the CDR3 reads TGTGCCAGCAGCCCGGGATCTTTCTACGAGCAGTACTTC.

The genes are TRBV6-1 and TRBJ2-5; weak D call: TRBD2 (6 bases). Trimming removed 10 bases from V and 4 bases from J, with 10 bases in between. This CDR3 region has 11 residues. The germline V gene has CDR1 MNHNS and CDR2 SASEGT. The chain's CDR3 is CATGGAETQYF. The DNA for the CDR3 is TGTGCCACCGGGGGAGCAGAGACCCAGTACTTC.